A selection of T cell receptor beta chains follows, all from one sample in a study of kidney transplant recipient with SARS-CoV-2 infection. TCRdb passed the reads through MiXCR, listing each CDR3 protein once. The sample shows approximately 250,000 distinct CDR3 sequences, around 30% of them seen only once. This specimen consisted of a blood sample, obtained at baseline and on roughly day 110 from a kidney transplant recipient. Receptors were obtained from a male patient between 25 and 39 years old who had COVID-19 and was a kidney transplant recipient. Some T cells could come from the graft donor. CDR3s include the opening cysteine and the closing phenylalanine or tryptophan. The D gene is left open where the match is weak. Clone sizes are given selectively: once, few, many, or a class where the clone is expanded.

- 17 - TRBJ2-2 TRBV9 TGTGCCAGCAGCGGTGGACAGACGTCGTGGGACACCGGGGAGCTGTTTTTT CASSGGQTSWDTGELFF
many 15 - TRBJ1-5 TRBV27 TGTGCCAGCAGTTCAGGGGATATAGGCAATCAGCCCCAGCATTTT CASSSGDIGNQPQHF
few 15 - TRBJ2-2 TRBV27 TGTGCCAGCAGTTTACCAGGGTCGGGCACCGGGGAGCTGTTTTTT CASSLPGSGTGELFF
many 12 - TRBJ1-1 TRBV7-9 TGTGCCAGCCTCACCGAGTCCACTGAAGCTTTCTTT CASLTESTEAFF
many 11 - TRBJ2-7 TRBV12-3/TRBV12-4 TGTGCCAGCAGTTTCTCCAGCGAGCAGTACTTC CASSFSSEQYF
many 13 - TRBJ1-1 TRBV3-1 TGTGCCAGCAGCTTGACCGGGATGCCGTCGGCTTTCTTT CASSLTGMPSAFF
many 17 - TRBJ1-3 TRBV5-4 TGTGCCAGCAGAAAAGGTGGGGCCAACTCTGCTGGAAACACCATATATTTT CASRKGGANSAGNTIYF
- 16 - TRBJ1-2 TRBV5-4 TGTGCCAGCGAACTTCACGTACCAGGAAAGACCTATGGCTACACCTTC CASELHVPGKTYGYTF
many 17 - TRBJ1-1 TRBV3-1 TGTGCCAGCAGCGGAAGATCTCCCATTTCAATTCGCACTGAAGCTTTCTTT CASSGRSPISIRTEAFF
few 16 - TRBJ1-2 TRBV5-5 TGTGCCAGCCGTTACATTGTCTCGCGAAAGACCTATGGCTACACCTTC CASRYIVSRKTYGYTF
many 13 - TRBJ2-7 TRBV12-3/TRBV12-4 TGTGCCAGCAGTTTATCTACAGGGTCCGAGCAGTACTTC CASSLSTGSEQYF
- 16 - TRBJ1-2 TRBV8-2 TGTGGCAGTACGGAAGCTGATAGCCGAAAGACCTATGGCTACACCTTC CGSTEADSRKTYGYTF
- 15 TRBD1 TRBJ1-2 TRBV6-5 TGTGCCAGCAGTGAGGATCAGGGGGGGAACTATGGCAACACCTTC CASSEDQGGNYGNTF
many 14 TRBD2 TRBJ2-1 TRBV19 TGTGCCAGTAGTATAGGTCTAGCGGGGGCTGAGCAGTTCTTC CASSIGLAGAEQFF
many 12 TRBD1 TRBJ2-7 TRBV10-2 TGCGCCACCGGGACAGGACTCTACGAGCAGTACTTC CATGTGLYEQYF
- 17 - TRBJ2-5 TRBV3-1 TGTGCCAGCAGCTGTGTCTATCCCATTTCTTTCCCTGAGACCCGGTACTTC CASSCVYPISFPETRYF
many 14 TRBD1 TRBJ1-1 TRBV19 TGTGCCAGTATCCCGGGACAGGGTGTCACTGAAGCTTTCTTT CASIPGQGVTEAFF